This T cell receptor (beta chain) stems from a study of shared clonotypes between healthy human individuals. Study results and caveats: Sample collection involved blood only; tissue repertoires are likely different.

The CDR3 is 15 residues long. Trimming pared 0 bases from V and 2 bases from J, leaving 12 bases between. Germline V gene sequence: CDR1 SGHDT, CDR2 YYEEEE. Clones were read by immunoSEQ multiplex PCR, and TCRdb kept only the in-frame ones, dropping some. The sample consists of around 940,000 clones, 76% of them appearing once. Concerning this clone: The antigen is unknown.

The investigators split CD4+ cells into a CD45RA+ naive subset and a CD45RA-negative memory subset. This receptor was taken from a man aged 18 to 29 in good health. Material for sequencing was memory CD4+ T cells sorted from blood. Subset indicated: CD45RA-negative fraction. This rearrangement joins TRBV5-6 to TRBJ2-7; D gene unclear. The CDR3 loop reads CASSLAVEFTYEQYF. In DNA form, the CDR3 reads TGTGCCAGCAGCTTGGCCGTAGAGTTTACCTACGAGCAGTACTTC.